This T cell receptor beta chain is drawn from a study of T cell responses to AZD1222 COVID-19 vaccine. Study conclusions and caveats: Unmutated variant regions are reportedly targeted by nearly half of spike-specific TCRs. Rises in breadth and depth of Spike-specific TCRs came after two AZD1222 doses.

Remarks on this clone: Its antigen remains unknown.

Assay: immunoSEQ multiplex PCR; the TCRdb copy retains only in-frame clones and omits some. The sample yields around 130,000 clones, roughly 91% seen once. Germline loops: CDR1 SGHAT, CDR2 FQNNGV. Trimming took 0 bases from V and 6 from J, leaving 15 bases between them. CDR3 length: 16 amino acids. Analysis merged second doses at about 4 or about 12 weeks. Sequenced here: peripheral blood, sampled 28 days after the second AZD1222 dose. This sequence joins TRBV11-2 and TRBJ2-1, with D possibly matching TRBD2 (7 bases). The receptor was isolated from an adult who received the AZD1222 COVID-19 vaccine. The CDR3 DNA reads TGTGCCAGCAGCTTAGATGGCTACGGGGGGCCCAATGAGCAGTTCTTC. As protein: CASSLDGYGGPNEQFF.